This T cell receptor beta chain was sequenced for a study of T cell responses to AZD1222 COVID-19 vaccine. The germline CDR1 and CDR2 sequences are SEHNR and FQNEAQ (reference sequence). The CDR3 has 12 residues. Trimming stripped 5 bases from V and 8 bases from J, with 7 bases between. Note on this clone: Its antigen is unknown.

Study-level findings and limits: Spike-specific TCR repertoires showed rising breadth and depth after two AZD1222 doses. Nearly half of the spike-specific TCRs reportedly recognize variant regions that carry no mutations. CD4 TCRs covered the whole spike, strongest at regions 160-218 and 743-854.

Produced via immunoSEQ multiplex PCR; TCRdb's table is partial and in-frame only. The data hold roughly 77,000 clones, with about 91% observed a single time. Sequenced here: peripheral blood, sampled on day 0 of MenACWY control vaccination. The sequence was collected from an adult in good health. The V gene is TRBV7-9, the J gene TRBJ1-6; D remains unclear. This chain's CDR3 is CASSHVDSPLHF. The CDR3, as DNA: TGTGCCAGCAGCCACGTCGATTCACCCCTCCACTTT.